This T cell receptor (beta chain) was identified during a study of shared clonotypes between healthy human individuals. Genomic DNA of every subset was divided equally among multiple immunoSEQ plates. Assay used: immunoSEQ multiplex PCR; TCRdb lists only in-frame clones, some missing. The sample yields about 2.5 million clones, roughly 92% seen once. Both subsets, CD45RA+ naive and CD45RA-negative memory, were split from the CD4+ cells. The sample comprised naive CD4+ T cells from PBMCs. The sample's subset: CD45RA+ positively selected. This TCR came from a man aged 18 to 30 in good health. Some clones in this sample may be carry-over from other donors' samples.

As DNA, the CDR3 is TGTGCCAGCAGTTACGGGGGGACTCCGCCTAACTATGGCTACACCTTC. It encodes CASSYGGTPPNYGYTF. The J gene is TRBJ1-2, the V gene TRBV28; a weak D match, TRBD1 (5 bases). The germline V gene encodes CDR1 MDHEN and CDR2 SYDVKM. V was shortened by 4 bases and J by 0 bases, with 15 bases between the two germline ends. This CDR3 is 16 amino acids long.